Presented here are 9 T cell receptor beta chains from one specimen sequenced in a study of T cell responses to AZD1222 COVID-19 vaccine. TCRdb's copy holds only in-frame clones and misses some; the assay was immunoSEQ multiplex PCR. The sample contains 95,000 to 150,000 clones, around nine tenths of which appear only once. The source was peripheral blood, collected on day 0 of AZD1222 vaccination. The receptors were sampled from an adult in good health.

This clone was picked up one time. The chain employs TRBV2 and TRBJ1-5; 9 nucleotides line up with TRBD1. CDR3 length: 14 amino acids. Losses at the gene ends were 6 bases for V and 6 bases for J; bases not matched to a gene: 6. CDR1 and CDR2 (germline): SNHLY, FYNNEI. CDR3 residues: CASRQGARSQPQHF. CDR3 in DNA: TGTGCCAGCAGACAGGGGGCGAGGAGTCAGCCCCAGCATTTT. Filled out from reference TRBV2 and TRBJ1-5, the complete variable domain reads EPEVTQTPSHQVTQMGQEVILRCVPISNHLYFYWYRQILGQKVEFLVSFYNNEISEKSEIFDDQFSVERPDGSNFTLKIRSTKLEDSAMYFCASRQGARSQPQHFGDGTRLSIL.

This clone has just one count. The chain recombines TRBV14 with TRBJ1-1; 7 bases fit TRBD1. Germline trimming cut 2 bases from V and 1 base from J; bases unmatched to any gene: 4. Germline loops: CDR1 SGHDN, CDR2 FVKESK. The CDR3 sequence is 15 residues long. The CDR3 coding sequence is TGTGCCAGCAGCCAATACAGGGGACAGAACACTGAAGCTTTCTTT. This gives the protein CASSQYRGQNTEAFF.

This chain connects TRBV10-3 to TRBJ1-1; 7 bases line up with TRBD1. The V gene end was trimmed by 6 bases and the J gene end by 3 bases; junction bases not matched to a gene: 1. Germline V gives CDR1 ENHRY, CDR2 SYGVKD. This CDR3 has 12 amino acids. The CDR3: CAISQGDTEAFF. CDR3 in DNA: TGTGCCATCAGCCAGGGGGACACTGAAGCTTTCTTT.

The count of this clone is one. The chain combines TRBV7-3 with TRBJ2-2; D unresolved. CDR1 and CDR2 (germline): SGHTA, FQGTGA. This CDR3 is built from 13 residues. Trimming removed 8 bases at V and 2 bases at J, with 9 bases between. The CDR3 region is CASQKGNTGELFF. For the CDR3, the DNA is TGTGCCAGCCAAAAAGGAAACACCGGGGAGCTGTTTTTT.

The V and J genes are TRBV5-4 and TRBJ2-1; 12 bases map to TRBD2. Trimming removed 3 bases from V and 5 bases from J; junction bases left unmatched: 6. Germline V lookup: CDR1 SGHNT, CDR2 YYREEE (reference sequence). This CDR3 spans 16 amino acids. The CDR3 protein is CASSSRTSGVNNEQFF. The DNA for the CDR3 is TGTGCCAGCAGCTCTCGGACTAGCGGGGTAAACAATGAGCAGTTCTTC.

The J gene is TRBJ2-7, the V gene TRBV11-2; tentative D call: TRBD2 (6 bases). Germline V gene data show CDR1 as SGHAT and CDR2 as FQNNGV. There are 12 residues in the CDR3. Between the trimmed V and J ends, which lost 3 bases and 3 bases, there was a span of 6 bases. The DNA of the CDR3 is TGTGCCAGCAGCTTCGGGGGCTACGAGCAGTACGTC. As protein: CASSFGGYEQYV.

The chain uses TRBV11-2 and TRBJ2-5, with 10 bases lining up with TRBD2. After removal of 5 bases from V and 4 bases from J, the junction contained 1 base not matched to a gene. From germline, CDR1 is SGHAT and CDR2 FQNNGV. The CDR3 is made up of 13 amino acids. As DNA, the CDR3 is TGTGCCAGCAGCCTAGCGGGAGTAGAGACCCAGTACTTC. Translation: CASSLAGVETQYF.

The gene calls are TRBV10-3 and TRBJ1-2; possibly TRBD1 for D (6 bases). CDR3 length: 13 residues. Germline lookup yields CDR1 ENHRY and CDR2 SYGVKD. The germline V and J ends were trimmed by 2 bases and 6 bases, with 10 bases remaining between them. As DNA, the CDR3 is TGTGCCATCAGTGAGGTACAGGGTCATGGCTACACCTTC. Amino acid sequence: CAISEVQGHGYTF.

V is TRBV24-1 and J is TRBJ1-1; 7 nucleotides align to TRBD1. Trimming at V came to 7 bases and at J to 0 bases, leaving 1 base not matched to a gene. This CDR3 is built from 13 residues. Germline values: CDR1 KGHDR, CDR2 SFDVKD. Written as DNA, the CDR3 is TGTGCCACCAGGGGACAGTTGAACACTGAAGCTTTCTTT. Amino acid sequence: CATRGQLNTEAFF.